This T cell receptor beta chain is from a study of cytomegalovirus exposure and HLA in healthy donors. This clone was observed a handful of times. The PCR contained 60 Vbeta and 13 Jbeta primers. The protocol was immunoSEQ multiplex PCR, while the TCRdb copy is restricted to in-frame clones and leaves out a portion. The sample has under 150,000 clones, roughly four fifths seen once. CDR3 length: 16 amino acids. From germline, CDR1 is SGHRS and CDR2 YFSETQ. V lost 0 bases, J lost 3 bases, and 4 bases stayed unmatched. This sequence originates from a male donor in good health and CMV-seronegative. The J gene is TRBJ2-3, the V gene TRBV5-1, with TRBD2 matching 10 bases. Sequenced: PBMCs. Here the CDR3 reads CASSLEGSGRTDTQYF. For the CDR3, the DNA is TGCGCCAGCAGCTTGGAGGGTAGCGGGAGGACAGATACGCAGTATTTT.